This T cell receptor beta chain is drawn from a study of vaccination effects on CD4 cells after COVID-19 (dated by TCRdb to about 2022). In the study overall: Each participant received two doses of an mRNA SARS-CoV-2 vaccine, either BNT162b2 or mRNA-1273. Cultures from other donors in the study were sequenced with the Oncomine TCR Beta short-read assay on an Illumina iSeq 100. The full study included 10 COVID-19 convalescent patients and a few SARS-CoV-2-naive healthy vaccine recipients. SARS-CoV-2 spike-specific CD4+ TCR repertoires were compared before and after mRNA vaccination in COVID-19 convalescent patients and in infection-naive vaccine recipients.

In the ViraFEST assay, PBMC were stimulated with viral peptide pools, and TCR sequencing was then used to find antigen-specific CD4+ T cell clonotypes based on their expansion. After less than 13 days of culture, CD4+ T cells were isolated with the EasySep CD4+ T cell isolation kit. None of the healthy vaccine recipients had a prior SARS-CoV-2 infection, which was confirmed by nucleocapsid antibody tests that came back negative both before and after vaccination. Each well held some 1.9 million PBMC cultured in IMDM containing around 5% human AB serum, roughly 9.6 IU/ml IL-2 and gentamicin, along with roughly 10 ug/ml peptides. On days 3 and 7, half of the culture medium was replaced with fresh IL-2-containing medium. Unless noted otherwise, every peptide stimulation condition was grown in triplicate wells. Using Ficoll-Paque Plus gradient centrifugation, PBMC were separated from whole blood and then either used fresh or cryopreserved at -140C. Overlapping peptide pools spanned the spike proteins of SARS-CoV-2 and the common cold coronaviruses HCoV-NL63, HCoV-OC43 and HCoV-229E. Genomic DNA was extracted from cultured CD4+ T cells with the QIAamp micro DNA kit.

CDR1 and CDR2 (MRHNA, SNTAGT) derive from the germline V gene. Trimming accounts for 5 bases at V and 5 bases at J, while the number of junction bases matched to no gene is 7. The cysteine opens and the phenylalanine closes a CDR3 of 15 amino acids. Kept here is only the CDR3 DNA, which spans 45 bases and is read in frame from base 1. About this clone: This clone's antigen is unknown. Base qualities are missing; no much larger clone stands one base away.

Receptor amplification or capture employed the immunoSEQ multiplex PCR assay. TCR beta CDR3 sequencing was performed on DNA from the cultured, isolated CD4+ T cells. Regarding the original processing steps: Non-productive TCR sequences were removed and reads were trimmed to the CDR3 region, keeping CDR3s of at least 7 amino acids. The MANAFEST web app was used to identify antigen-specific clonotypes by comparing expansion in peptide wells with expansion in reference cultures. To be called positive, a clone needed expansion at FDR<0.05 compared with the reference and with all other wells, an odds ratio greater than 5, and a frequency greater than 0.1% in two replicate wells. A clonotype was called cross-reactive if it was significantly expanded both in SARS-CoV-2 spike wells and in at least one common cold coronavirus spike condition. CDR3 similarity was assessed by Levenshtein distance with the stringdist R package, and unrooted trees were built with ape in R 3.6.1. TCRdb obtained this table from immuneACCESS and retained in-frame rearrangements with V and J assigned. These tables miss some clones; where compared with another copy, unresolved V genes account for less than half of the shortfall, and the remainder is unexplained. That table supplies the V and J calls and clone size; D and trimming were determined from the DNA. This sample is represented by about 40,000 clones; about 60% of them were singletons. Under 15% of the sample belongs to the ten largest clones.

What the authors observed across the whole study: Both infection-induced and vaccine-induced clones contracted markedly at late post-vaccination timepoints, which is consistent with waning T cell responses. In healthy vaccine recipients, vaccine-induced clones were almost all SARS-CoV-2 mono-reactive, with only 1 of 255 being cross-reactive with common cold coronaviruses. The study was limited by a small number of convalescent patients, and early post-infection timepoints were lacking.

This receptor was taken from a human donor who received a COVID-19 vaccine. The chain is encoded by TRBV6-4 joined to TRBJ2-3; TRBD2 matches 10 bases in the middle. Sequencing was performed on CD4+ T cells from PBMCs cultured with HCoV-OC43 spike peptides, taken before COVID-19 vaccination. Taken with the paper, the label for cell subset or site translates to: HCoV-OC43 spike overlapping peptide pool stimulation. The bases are TGTGCCAGCAGTCTTAGCGGGAGGTTGGGAGATACGCAGTATTTT. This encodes CASSLSGRLGDTQYF.